These T cell receptor beta chains were read from a single sample in a study of T cell responses to AZD1222 COVID-19 vaccine. The data were produced by immunoSEQ multiplex PCR, yet TCRdb's version contains in-frame clones alone and is incomplete. Here the sample spans 140,000 or so clones, around 90% being singletons. The material sequenced was peripheral blood, taken 28 days after the second AZD1222 dose. The receptors here all came from an adult who received the AZD1222 COVID-19 vaccine. Both conserved end residues are part of each CDR3. The D gene is left open where the match is weak. Not every row has a clone size; where given, it reads once, few, many or a size class.

d_gene | abundance | j_gene | v_gene | CDR3nt | CDR3aa
TRBD1 | once | TRBJ1-1 | TRBV10-1 | TGCGCCAGCAGTGAGGGACAGGGGGCCATTGGTGGTGAAGCTTTCTTT | CASSEGQGAIGGEAFF
NA | NA | TRBJ1-4 | TRBV23-1 | TGCGCCAGCAGTCAATGGGGCAGAATCTGTGCAACTAATGAAAAACTGTTTTTT | CASSQWGRICATNEKLFF
NA | NA | TRBJ2-3 | TRBV7-2 | TGTGCCAGCAGCCCTACCGGAGCTGATACGCAGTATTTT | CASSPTGADTQYF
NA | NA | TRBJ1-2 | TRBV12-3/TRBV12-4 | TGTGCCAGCAGTAGGATTGAGGGCTACACCTTC | CASSRIEGYTF
NA | once | TRBJ2-7 | TRBV7-9 | TGTGCCAGCAGTCAGGCGGGCCGTGCCTACGAGCAGTACTTC | CASSQAGRAYEQYF
NA | NA | TRBJ1-2 | TRBV4-1 | TGCGCCAGCAGCTCTACGTCCCAGGCCTCCCACTATGGCTACACCTTC | CASSSTSQASHYGYTF
TRBD2 | NA | TRBJ2-3 | TRBV5-4 | TGTGCCAGCGGTACTAGCGGGGGCCCCCCAGATACGCAGTATTTT | CASGTSGGPPDTQYF
NA | NA | TRBJ1-2 | TRBV7-2 | TGTGCCAGCAGCCTCCGGTGGGGGACTAACTATGGCTACACCTTC | CASSLRWGTNYGYTF
TRBD1 | NA | TRBJ2-7 | TRBV27 | TGTGCCAGCAGTTTTGGGACAGGCTACGAGCAGTACTTC | CASSFGTGYEQYF
TRBD2 | NA | TRBJ2-1 | TRBV6-2/TRBV6-3 | TGTGCCAGCAGTACTGGGGCACTAGCGGAGCTTATCAATGAGCAGTTCTTC | CASSTGALAELINEQFF
NA | NA | TRBJ2-5 | TRBV5-1 | TGCGCCAGCAGCTTGATAAGGGGGTGGGAGACCCAGTACTTC | CASSLIRGWETQYF
TRBD2 | NA | TRBJ2-2 | TRBV7-6 | TGTGCCAGCAGCAAAATGACTAGCGGGACTAACACCGGGGAGCTGTTTTTT | CASSKMTSGTNTGELFF
NA | NA | TRBJ1-2 | TRBV4-2 | TGTGCCAGCAGCCAAGATGATGGCTACACCTTC | CASSQDDGYTF
TRBD1 | NA | TRBJ1-2 | TRBV19 | TGTGCCAGTAGTTTACAGGGGATTGGCTACACCTTC | CASSLQGIGYTF
NA | NA | TRBJ1-2 | TRBV7-9 | TGTGCCAGCAGCTTTGAGGAGGGGCTCGGGTCCACCTTC | CASSFEEGLGSTF
NA | NA | TRBJ2-7 | TRBV6-2/TRBV6-3 | TGTGCCAGCAGTTACTGGGCAGTCTACGAGCAGTACTTC | CASSYWAVYEQYF
NA | NA | TRBJ2-3 | TRBV2 | TGTGCCAGCAGTGATCCAGAGACGGCCCCAACGGCAGATACGCAGTATTTT | CASSDPETAPTADTQYF
NA | few | TRBJ2-7 | TRBV2 | TGTGCCAGCAGTGAGACTTACGAGCAGTACTTC | CASSETYEQYF
NA | NA | TRBJ2-3 | TRBV7-2 | TGTGCCAGCACTGGACAGACCACAGATACGCAGTATTTT | CASTGQTTDTQYF
NA | NA | TRBJ1-3 | TRBV7-2 | TGTGCCAGCAGCTTGGGGCTCACGGGAAACACCATATATTTT | CASSLGLTGNTIYF